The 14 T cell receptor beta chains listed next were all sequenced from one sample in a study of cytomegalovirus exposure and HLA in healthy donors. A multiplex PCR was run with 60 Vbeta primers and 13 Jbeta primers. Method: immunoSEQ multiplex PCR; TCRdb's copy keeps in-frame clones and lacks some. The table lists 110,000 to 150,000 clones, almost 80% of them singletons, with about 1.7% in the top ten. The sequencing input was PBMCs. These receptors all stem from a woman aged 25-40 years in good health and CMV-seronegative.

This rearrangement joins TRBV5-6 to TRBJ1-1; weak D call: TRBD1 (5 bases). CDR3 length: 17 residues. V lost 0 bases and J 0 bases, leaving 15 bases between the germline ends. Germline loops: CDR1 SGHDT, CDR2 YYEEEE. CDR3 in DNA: TGTGCCAGCAGCTTGGTGGGGGGGTTGGGGATGAACACTGAAGCTTTCTTT. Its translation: CASSLVGGLGMNTEAFF.

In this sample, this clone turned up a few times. CDR3 coding DNA: TGTGCCAGCAGTGTGACAGGGGCGATCTCCTACGAGCAGTACTTC. It translates to CASSVTGAISYEQYF. The chain uses TRBV6-1 and TRBJ2-7, with 8 nucleotides matching TRBD1. The germline V gene has CDR1 MNHNS and CDR2 SASEGT. The ends lost 4 bases at V and 0 bases at J; junction bases unmatched: 5. The length of the CDR3 is 15 residues.

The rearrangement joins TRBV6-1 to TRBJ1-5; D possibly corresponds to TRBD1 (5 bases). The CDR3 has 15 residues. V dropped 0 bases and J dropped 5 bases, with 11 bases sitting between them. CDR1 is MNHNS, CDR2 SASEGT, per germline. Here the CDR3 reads CASSEAGGSHQPQHF. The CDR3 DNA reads TGTGCCAGCAGTGAAGCGGGGGGGAGTCATCAGCCCCAGCATTTT.

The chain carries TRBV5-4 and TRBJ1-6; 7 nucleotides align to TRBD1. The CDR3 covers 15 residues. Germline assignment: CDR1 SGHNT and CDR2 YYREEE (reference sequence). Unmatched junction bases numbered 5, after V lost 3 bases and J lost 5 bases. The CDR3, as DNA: TGTGCCAGCAGCTCCCTCGGACAGGATAATTCACCCCTCCACTTT. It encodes CASSSLGQDNSPLHF.

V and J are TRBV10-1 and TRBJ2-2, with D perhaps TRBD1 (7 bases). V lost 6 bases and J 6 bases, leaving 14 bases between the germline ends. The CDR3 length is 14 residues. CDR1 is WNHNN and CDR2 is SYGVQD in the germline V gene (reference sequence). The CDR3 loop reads CASSSDREAGELFF. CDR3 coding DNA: TGCGCCAGCAGCAGCGACAGGGAGGCCGGGGAGCTGTTTTTT.

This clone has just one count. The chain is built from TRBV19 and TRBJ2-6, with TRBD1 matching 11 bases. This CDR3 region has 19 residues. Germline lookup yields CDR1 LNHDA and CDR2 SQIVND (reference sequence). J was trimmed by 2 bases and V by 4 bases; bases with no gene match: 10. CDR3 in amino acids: CASSTGQGARSAGANVLTF. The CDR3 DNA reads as TGTGCCAGTAGTACAGGACAGGGGGCGCGAAGTGCTGGGGCCAACGTCCTGACTTTC.

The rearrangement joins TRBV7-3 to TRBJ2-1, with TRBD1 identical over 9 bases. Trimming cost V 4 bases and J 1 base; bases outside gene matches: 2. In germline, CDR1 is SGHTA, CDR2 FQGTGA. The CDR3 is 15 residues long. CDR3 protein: CASSSGTGSYNEQFF. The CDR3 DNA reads TGTGCCAGCAGCTCCGGGACAGGGTCCTACAATGAGCAGTTCTTC.

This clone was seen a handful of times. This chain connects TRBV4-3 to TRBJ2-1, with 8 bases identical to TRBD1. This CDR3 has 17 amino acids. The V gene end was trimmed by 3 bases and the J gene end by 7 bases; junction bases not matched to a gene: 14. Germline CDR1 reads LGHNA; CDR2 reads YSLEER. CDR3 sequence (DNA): TGCGCCAGCAGCCACTTGGCCGGGACAGGCGTCTTGAATGAGCAGTTCTTC. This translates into CASSHLAGTGVLNEQFF.

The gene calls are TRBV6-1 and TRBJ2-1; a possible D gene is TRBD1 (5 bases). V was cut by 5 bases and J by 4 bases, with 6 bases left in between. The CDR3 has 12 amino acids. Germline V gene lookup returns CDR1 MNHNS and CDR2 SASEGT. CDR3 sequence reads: CASSPGYNEQFF. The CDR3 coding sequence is TGTGCCAGCAGTCCAGGGTACAATGAGCAGTTCTTC.

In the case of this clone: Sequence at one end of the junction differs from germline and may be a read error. The DNA of the CDR3 is TGTGCCAGCAGTCCGCAGGACAGGGGTTACGGCTACCCCTTC. It yields the protein CASSPQDRGYGYPF. The chain recombines TRBV27 with TRBJ1-2; 9 positions agree with TRBD1. Germline V gene lookup returns CDR1 MNHEY and CDR2 SMNVEV (reference sequence). This CDR3 spans 14 amino acids.

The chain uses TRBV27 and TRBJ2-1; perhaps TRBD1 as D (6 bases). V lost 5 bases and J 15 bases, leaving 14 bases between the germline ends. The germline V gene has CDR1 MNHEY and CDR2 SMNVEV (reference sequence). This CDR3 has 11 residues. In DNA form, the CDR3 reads TGTGCCAGCAGTGAAAACAGGGAGTCGTTCTTC. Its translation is CASSENRESFF.

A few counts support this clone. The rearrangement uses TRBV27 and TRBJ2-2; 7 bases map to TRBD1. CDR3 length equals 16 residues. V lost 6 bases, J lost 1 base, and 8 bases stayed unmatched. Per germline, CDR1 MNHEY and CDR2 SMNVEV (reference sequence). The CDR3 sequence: CASSLRDSVNTGELFF. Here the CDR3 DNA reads TGTGCCAGCAGCCTCCGGGACAGCGTGAACACCGGGGAGCTGTTTTTT.

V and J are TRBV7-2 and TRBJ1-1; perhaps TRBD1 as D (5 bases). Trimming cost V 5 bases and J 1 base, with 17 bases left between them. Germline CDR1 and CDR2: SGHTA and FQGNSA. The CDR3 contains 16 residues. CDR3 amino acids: CASSLGPRGWNTEAFF. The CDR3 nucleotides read TGTGCCAGCAGCCTCGGACCTAGGGGATGGAACACTGAAGCTTTCTTT.

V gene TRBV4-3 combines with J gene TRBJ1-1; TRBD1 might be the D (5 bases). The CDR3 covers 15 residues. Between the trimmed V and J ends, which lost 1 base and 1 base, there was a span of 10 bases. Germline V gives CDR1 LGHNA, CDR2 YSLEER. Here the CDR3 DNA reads TGCGCCAGCAGCCAAGTACGGGGGGGGAACACTGAAGCTTTCTTT. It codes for CASSQVRGGNTEAFF.